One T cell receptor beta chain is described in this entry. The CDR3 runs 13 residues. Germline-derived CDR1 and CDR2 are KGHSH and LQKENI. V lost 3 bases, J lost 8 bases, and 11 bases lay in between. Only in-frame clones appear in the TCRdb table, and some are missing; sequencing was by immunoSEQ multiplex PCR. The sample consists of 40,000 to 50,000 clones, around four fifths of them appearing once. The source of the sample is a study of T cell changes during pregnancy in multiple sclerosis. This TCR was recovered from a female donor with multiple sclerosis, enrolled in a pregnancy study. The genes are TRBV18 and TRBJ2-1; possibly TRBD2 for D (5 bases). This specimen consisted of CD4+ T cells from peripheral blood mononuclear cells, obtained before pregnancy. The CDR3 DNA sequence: TGTGCCAGCTCACCCTCCCAGGAGGATGAGCAGTTCTTC. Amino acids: CASSPSQEDEQFF. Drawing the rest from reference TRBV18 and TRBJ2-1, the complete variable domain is NAGVMQNPRHLVRRRGQEARLRCSPMKGHSHVYWYRQLPEEGLKFMVYLQKENIIDESGMPKERFSAEFPKEGPSILRIQQVVRGDSAAYFCASSPSQEDEQFFGPGTRLTVL.